This record concerns one TCR beta chain sequence. The CDR3 consists of 16 residues. Germline lookup yields CDR1 SEHNR and CDR2 FQNEAQ (reference sequence). Losses at the gene ends were 5 bases for V and 0 bases for J; bases not matched to a gene: 7. The sample belongs to a study of blood T cell repertoires in COVID-19. Study-wide background: Both acute and convalescent COVID-19 samples were obtained from the United States, Italy and Spain. In each case, the material was cDNA or gDNA derived from T cells, B-cell-depleted T cells, or PBMCs.

As handled by the study authors: Scientists estimated how many nucleated cells there were by amplifying reference gene primers. Here immunoSEQ multiplex PCR was the method, and the copy in TCRdb shows in-frame clones only, minus some. V and J calls and clone size come straight from that table; D and trimming were deduced from the DNA. The sample carries roughly 50,000 clones, around nine tenths recorded once. The TCR was taken from a woman between 40 and 50 years old with active COVID-19. The specimen sequenced was peripheral blood. V is TRBV7-9 and J is TRBJ2-1; 7 bases match TRBD1. CDR3 sequence reads: CASSPQGGHSYNEQFF. The CDR3 bases are TGTGCCAGCAGCCCGCAAGGGGGCCACTCCTACAATGAGCAGTTCTTC.